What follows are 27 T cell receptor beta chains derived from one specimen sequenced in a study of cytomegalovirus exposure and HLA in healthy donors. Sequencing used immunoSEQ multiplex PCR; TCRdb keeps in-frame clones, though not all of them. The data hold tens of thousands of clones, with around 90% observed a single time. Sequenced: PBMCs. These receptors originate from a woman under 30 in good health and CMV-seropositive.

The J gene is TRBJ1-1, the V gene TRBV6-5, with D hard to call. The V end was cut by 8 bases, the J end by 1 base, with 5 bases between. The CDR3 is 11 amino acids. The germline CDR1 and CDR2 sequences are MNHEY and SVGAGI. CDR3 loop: CASLRNTEAFF. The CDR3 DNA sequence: TGTGCCAGCCTACGGAACACTGAAGCTTTCTTT.

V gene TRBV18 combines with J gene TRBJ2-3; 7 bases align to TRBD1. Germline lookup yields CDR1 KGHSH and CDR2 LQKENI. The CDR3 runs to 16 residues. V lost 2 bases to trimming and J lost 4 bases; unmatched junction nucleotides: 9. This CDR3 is CASSPIDRVASDTQYF. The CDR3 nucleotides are TGTGCCAGCTCACCAATCGACAGGGTTGCTTCAGATACGCAGTATTTT.

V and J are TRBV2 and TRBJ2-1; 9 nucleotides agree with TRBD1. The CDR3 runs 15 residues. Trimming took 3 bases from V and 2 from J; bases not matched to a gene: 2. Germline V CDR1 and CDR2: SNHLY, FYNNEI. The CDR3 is CASSDTGGAYNEQFF. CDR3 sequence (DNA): TGTGCCAGCAGTGATACAGGGGGCGCCTACAATGAGCAGTTCTTC.

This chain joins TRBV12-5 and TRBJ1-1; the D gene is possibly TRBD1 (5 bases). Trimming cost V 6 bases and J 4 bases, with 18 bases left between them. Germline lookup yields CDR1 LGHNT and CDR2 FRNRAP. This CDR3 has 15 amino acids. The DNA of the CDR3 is TGTGCTAGTGGGGGGGGTTTGGTCCCGGGCACTGAAGCTTTCTTT. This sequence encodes CASGGGLVPGTEAFF.

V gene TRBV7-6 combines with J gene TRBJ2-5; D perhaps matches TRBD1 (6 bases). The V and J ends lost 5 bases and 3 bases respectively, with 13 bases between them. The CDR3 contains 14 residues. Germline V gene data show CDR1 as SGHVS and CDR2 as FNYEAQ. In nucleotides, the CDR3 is TGTGCCAGCAGCCCTGGACAGCCCAAAGAGACCCAGTACTTC. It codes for CASSPGQPKETQYF.

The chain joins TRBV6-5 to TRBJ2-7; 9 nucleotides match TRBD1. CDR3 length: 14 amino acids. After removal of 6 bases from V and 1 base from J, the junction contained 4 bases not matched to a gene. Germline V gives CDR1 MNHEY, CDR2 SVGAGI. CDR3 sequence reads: CASRVDRGSYEQYF. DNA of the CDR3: TGTGCCAGCAGAGTCGACAGGGGGTCCTACGAGCAGTACTTC.

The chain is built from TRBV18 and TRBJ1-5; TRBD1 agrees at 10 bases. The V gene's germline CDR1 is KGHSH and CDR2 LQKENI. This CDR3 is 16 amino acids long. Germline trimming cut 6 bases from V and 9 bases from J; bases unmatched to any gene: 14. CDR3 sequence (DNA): TGTGCCAGCTCGCAAGGGACAGGGGACGTCGGGTGGCCCCAGCATTTT. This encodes CASSQGTGDVGWPQHF.

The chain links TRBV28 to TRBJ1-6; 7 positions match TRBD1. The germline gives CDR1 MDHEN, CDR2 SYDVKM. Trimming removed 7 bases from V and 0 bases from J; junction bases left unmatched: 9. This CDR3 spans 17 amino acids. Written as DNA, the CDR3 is TGTGCCAGCATTCCTACGACAGGGAGCTCCTATAATTCACCCCTCCACTTT. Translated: CASIPTTGSSYNSPLHF.

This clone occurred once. The CDR3 DNA sequence: TGTGCCAGCAGACTAAAGGCCACCGTTAACTATGGCTACACCTTC. It is translated as CASRLKATVNYGYTF. The chain is built from TRBV6-1 and TRBJ1-2; the D is unclear. Trimming shortened V by 6 bases and J by 1 base, and 15 bases separated the two germline ends. The length of the CDR3 is 15 residues. CDR1 MNHNS and CDR2 SASEGT come from the germline V gene.

CDR3 sequence reads: CASSPIISGSYEQYF. DNA of the CDR3: TGTGCCAGCAGTCCGATCATAAGCGGGAGTTACGAGCAGTACTTC. V gene TRBV28 combines with J gene TRBJ2-7; 8 nucleotides align to TRBD2. The CDR3 has 15 amino acids. V lost 5 bases, J lost 4 bases, and 10 bases stayed unmatched. The V gene's germline CDR1 is MDHEN and CDR2 SYDVKM. The full variable domain, rest sourced from reference TRBV28 and TRBJ2-7, is DVKVTQSSRYLVKRTGEKVFLECVQDMDHENMFWYRQDPGLGLRLIYFSYDVKMKEKGDIPEGYSVSREKKERFSLILESASTNQTSMYLCASSPIISGSYEQYFGPGTRLTVT.

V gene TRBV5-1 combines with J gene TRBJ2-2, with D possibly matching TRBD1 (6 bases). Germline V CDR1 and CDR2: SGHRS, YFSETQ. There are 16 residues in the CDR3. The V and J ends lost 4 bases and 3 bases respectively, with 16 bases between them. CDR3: CASSPQPQGYTGELFF. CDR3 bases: TGCGCCAGCAGCCCACAACCTCAGGGGTACACCGGGGAGCTGTTTTTT.

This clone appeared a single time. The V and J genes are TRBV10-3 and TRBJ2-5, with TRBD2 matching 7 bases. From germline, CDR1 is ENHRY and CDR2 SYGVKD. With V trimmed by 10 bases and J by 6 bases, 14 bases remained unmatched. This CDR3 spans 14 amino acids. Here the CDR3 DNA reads TGTGCCACCAGGGACTATTATGATGAGAAGACCCAGTACTTC. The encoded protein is CATRDYYDEKTQYF.

CDR3 residues: CASSSQGAFGYTF. CDR3 sequence (DNA): TGTGCCAGCAGTTCCCAGGGGGCCTTTGGCTACACCTTC. The genes are TRBV27 and TRBJ1-2; TRBD1 agrees at 8 bases. Germline V gene sequence: CDR1 MNHEY, CDR2 SMNVEV (reference sequence). Germline trimming cut 4 bases from V and 7 bases from J; bases unmatched to any gene: 5. The CDR3 runs 13 residues.

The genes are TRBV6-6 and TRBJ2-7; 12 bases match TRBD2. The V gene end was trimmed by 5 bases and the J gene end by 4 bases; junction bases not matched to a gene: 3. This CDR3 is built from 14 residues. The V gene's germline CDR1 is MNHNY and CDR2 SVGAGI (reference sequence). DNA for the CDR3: TGTGCCAGCAGTCTAGCGGGGGGGATTTACGAGCAGTACTTC. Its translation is CASSLAGGIYEQYF.

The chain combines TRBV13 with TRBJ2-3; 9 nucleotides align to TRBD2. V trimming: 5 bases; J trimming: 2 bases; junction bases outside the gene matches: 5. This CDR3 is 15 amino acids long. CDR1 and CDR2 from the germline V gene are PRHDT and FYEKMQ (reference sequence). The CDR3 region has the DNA TGTGCCAGCAGCCTCCGGACTAGCGACACAGATACGCAGTATTTT. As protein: CASSLRTSDTDTQYF.

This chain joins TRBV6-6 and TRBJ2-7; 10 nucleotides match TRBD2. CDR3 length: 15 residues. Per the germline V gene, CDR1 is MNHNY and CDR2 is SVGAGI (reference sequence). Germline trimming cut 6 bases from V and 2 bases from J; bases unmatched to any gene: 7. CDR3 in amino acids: CASSDPGLATYEQYF. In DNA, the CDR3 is TGTGCCAGCAGCGATCCGGGACTAGCGACCTACGAGCAGTACTTC.

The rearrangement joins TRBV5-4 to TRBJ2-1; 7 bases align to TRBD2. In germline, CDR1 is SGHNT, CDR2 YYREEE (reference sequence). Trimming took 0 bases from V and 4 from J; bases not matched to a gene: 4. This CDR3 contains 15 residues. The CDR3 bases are TGTGCCAGCAGCTTGGGTCCTAGCGGATACAATGAGCAGTTCTTC. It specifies CASSLGPSGYNEQFF. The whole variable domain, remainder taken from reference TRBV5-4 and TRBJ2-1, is ETGVTQSPTHLIKTRGQQVTLRCSSQSGHNTVSWYQQALGQGPQFIFQYYREEENGRGNFPPRFSGLQFPNYSSELNVNALELDDSALYLCASSLGPSGYNEQFFGPGTRLTVL.

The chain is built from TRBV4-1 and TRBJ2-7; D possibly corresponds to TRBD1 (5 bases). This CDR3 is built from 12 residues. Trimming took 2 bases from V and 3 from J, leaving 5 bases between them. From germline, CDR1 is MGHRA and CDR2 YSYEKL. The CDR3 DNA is TGCGCCAGCAGCCAACAGGGCTACGAGCAGTACTTC. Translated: CASSQQGYEQYF.

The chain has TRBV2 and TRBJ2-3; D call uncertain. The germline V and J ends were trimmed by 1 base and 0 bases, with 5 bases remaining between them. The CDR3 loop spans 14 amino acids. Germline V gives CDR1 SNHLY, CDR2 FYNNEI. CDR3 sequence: CASSEGGSTDTQYF. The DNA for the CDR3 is TGTGCCAGCAGTGAAGGCGGCAGCACAGATACGCAGTATTTT.

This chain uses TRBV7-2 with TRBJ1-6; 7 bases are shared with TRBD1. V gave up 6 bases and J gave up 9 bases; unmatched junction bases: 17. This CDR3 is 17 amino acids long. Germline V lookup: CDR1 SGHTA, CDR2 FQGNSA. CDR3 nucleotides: TGTGCCAGCAGATGGACACCAGGGGGTGCGGGGGGTTCACCCCTCCACTTT. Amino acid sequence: CASRWTPGGAGGSPLHF.

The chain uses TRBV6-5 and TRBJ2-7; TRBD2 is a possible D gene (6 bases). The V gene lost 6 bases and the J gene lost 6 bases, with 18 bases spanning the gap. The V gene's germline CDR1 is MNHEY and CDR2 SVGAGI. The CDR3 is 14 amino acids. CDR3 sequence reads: CASSPSGGLREQYF. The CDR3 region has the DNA TGTGCCAGCAGCCCTAGTGGAGGGTTACGCGAGCAGTACTTC.

The CDR3 protein is CASSWGLAAYNEQFF. In nucleotides, the CDR3 is TGTGCCAGCAGCTGGGGACTAGCGGCCTACAATGAGCAGTTCTTC. The chain joins TRBV5-4 to TRBJ2-1, with 11 positions matching TRBD2. V was clipped by 3 bases and J by 2 bases; unmatched bases: 1. Germline values: CDR1 SGHNT, CDR2 YYREEE (reference sequence). CDR3 size: 15 residues.

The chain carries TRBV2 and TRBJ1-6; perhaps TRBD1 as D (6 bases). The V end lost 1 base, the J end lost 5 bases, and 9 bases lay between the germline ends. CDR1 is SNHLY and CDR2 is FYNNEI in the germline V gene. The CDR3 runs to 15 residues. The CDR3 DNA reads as TGTGCCAGCAGTGAAGAACAGGGCGATAATTCACCCCTCCACTTT. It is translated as CASSEEQGDNSPLHF.

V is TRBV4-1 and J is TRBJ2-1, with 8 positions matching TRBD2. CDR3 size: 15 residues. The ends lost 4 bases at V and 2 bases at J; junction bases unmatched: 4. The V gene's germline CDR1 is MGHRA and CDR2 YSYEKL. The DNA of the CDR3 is TGCGCCAGCAGCCTCAACGGGAGGGCCTACAATGAGCAGTTCTTC. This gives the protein CASSLNGRAYNEQFF.

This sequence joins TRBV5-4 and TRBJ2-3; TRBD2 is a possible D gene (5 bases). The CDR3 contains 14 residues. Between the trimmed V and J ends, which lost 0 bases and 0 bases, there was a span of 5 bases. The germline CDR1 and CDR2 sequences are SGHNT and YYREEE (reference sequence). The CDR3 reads CASSLGGSTDTQYF. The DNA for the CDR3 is TGTGCCAGCAGCTTGGGAGGGAGCACAGATACGCAGTATTTT.

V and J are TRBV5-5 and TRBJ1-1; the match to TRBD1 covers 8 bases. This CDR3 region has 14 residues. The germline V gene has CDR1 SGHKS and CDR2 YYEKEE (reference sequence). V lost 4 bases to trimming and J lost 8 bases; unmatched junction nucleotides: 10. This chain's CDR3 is CASSPGQVSQEAFF. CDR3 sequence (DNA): TGTGCCAGCAGCCCGGGACAGGTGAGCCAAGAAGCTTTCTTT.

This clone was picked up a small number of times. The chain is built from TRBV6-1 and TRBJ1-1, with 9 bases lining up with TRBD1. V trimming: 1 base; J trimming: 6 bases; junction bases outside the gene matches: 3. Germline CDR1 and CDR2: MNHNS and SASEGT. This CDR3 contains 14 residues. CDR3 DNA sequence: TGTGCCAGCAGTGAAGACAGGGGGCGAGCTGAAGCTTTCTTT. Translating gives CASSEDRGRAEAFF.